This T cell receptor (beta chain) was profiled in a study of T cell responses to AZD1222 COVID-19 vaccine. General study findings and limits: Repertoire sampling was restricted to post-peak T cell response timepoints. Once two AZD1222 doses were given, Spike-specific TCR breadth and depth went up. Clonal diversity may have been underestimated, and the donors were mostly white British, with more females than males.

Remarks on this clone: Its specificity is unknown.

The CDR3 runs 17 residues. The germline V gene encodes CDR1 MDHEN and CDR2 SYDVKM. V lost 2 bases, J lost 8 bases, and 14 bases stayed unmatched. Here immunoSEQ multiplex PCR was the method, and the copy in TCRdb shows in-frame clones only, minus some. The repertoire includes about 130,000 clones, approximately 86% of them detected once, and roughly 12% sits in the top ten. The input for sequencing was peripheral blood, taken on day 0 of AZD1222 vaccination. V gene TRBV28 combines with J gene TRBJ1-4, with 7 nucleotides matching TRBD1. The sequence came from an adult in good health. The CDR3 coding sequence is TGTGCCAGCAGTTTAAGTGGCGTGGGGACAGTTGTGGAAAAACTGTTTTTT. Translating gives CASSLSGVGTVVEKLFF. Based on the CDR3 plus reference TRBV28 and TRBJ1-4, the full variable domain is DVKVTQSSRYLVKRTGEKVFLECVQDMDHENMFWYRQDPGLGLRLIYFSYDVKMKEKGDIPEGYSVSREKKERFSLILESASTNQTSMYLCASSLSGVGTVVEKLFFGSGTQLSVL.